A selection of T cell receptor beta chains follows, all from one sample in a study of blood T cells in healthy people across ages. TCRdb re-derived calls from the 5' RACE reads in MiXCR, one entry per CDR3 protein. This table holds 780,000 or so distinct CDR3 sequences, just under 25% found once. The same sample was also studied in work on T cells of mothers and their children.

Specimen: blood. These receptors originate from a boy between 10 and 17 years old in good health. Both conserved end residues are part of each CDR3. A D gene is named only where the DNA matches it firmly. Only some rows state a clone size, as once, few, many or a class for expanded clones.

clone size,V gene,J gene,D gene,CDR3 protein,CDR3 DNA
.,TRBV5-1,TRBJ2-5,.,CASSLARQQETQYF,TGCGCCAGCAGCCTAGCCCGACAGCAAGAGACCCAGTACTTC
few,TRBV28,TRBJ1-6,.,CASSGMGDSPLHF,TGTGCCAGCAGTGGTATGGGGGATTCACCCCTCCACTTT
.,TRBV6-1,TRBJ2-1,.,CASRTPVQAGTSIYNEQFF,TGTGCCAGCAGAACGCCTGTACAGGCCGGGACATCCATTTACAATGAGCAGTTCTTC
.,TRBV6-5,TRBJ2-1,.,CASSYALGFDEQFF,TGTGCCAGCAGTTACGCTTTGGGTTTCGATGAGCAGTTCTTC
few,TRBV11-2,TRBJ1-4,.,CASSPGRGWTNEKLFF,TGTGCCAGCAGCCCGGGGAGGGGTTGGACTAATGAAAAACTGTTTTTT
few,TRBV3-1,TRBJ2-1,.,CASSHQYEQFF,TGTGCCAGCAGCCATCAATATGAGCAGTTCTTC
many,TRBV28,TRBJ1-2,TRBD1,CASSSDRDYGYTF,TGTGCCAGCAGTTCTGACAGGGACTATGGCTACACCTTC
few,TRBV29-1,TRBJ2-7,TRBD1,CSVGTGDEQYF,TGCAGCGTCGGGACAGGAGACGAGCAGTACTTC
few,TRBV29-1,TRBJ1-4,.,CSVRLWGTDEKLFF,TGCAGCGTCAGATTATGGGGGACCGATGAAAAACTGTTTTTT
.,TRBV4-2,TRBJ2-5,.,CASSQEGKETQYF,TGTGCCAGCAGCCAAGAGGGCAAAGAGACCCAGTACTTC
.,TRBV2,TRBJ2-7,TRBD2,CASRPTSGSQEQYF,TGTGCCAGCAGACCGACTAGCGGGAGTCAAGAGCAGTACTTC
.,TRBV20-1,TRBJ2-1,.,CSVQGSSSYNEQFF,TGCAGTGTCCAGGGCTCAAGCTCCTACAATGAGCAGTTCTTC
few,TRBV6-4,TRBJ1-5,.,CASSDPRTLSNQPQHF,TGTGCCAGCAGTGACCCAAGGACCCTTAGCAATCAGCCCCAGCATTTT
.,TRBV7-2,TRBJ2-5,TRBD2,CASSGRDGPETQYF,TGTGCCAGCAGCGGGAGGGACGGTCCGGAGACCCAGTACTTC
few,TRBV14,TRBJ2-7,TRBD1,CASSQRLDRGQPYEQYF,TGTGCCAGCAGCCAACGACTGGACCGGGGACAGCCCTACGAGCAGTACTTC
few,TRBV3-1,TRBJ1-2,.,CASSQENSLYGYTF,TGTGCCAGCAGCCAAGAGAACAGTCTCTATGGCTACACCTTC
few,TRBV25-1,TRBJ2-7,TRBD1,CASSDPRDSSYEQYF,TGTGCCAGCAGTGACCCTAGGGACAGCTCCTACGAGCAGTACTTC
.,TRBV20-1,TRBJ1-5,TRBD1,CSARTGTGDGQPQHF,TGCAGTGCTCGCACCGGGACAGGGGACGGTCAGCCCCAGCATTTT
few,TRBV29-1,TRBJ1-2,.,CSVDHSKYGYTF,TGCAGCGTTGACCACAGCAAGTATGGCTACACCTTC
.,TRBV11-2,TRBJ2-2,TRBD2,CASSLIGLVNTGELFF,TGTGCCAGCAGCCTCATCGGACTAGTGAACACCGGGGAGCTGTTTTTT
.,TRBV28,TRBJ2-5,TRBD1,CASSFRTGAAPHYF,TGTGCCAGCAGTTTCCGGACAGGCGCGGCTCCCCATTACTTC
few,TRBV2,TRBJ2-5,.,CASSAGTSYLQETQYF,TGTGCCAGCAGTGCTGGCACCTCGTACCTCCAAGAGACCCAGTACTTC
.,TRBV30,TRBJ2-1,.,CAWSGALAYNEQFF,TGTGCCTGGAGTGGGGCATTGGCCTACAATGAGCAGTTCTTC
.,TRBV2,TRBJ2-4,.,CASSVGTENIQYF,TGTGCCAGCAGTGTAGGGACGGAAAACATTCAGTACTTC
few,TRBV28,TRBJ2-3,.,CANTLGTQPSTDTQYF,TGTGCCAACACCCTGGGGACACAGCCCAGCACAGATACGCAGTATTTT
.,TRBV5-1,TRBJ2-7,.,CASSTYGGPSYEQYF,TGCGCCAGCAGCACCTATGGTGGGCCGTCCTACGAGCAGTACTTC
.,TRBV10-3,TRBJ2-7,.,CAISEEWVGRGRYEQYF,TGTGCCATCAGTGAGGAATGGGTGGGTAGGGGTCGCTACGAGCAGTACTTC
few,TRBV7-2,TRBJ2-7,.,CASSSIHGSYEQYF,TGTGCCAGCAGCTCGATACATGGCTCCTACGAGCAGTACTTC
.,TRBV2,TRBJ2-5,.,CASKDPGGDQETQYF,TGTGCCAGCAAGGACCCGGGGGGCGATCAAGAGACCCAGTACTTC
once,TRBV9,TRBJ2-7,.,CASSAPTKYTYEQYF,TGTGCCAGCAGCGCCCCGACTAAATATACCTACGAGCAGTACTTC
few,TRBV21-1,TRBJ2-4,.,CASSKAPKGFKNIQYF,TGTGCCAGCAGCAAAGCGCCGAAAGGGTTCAAAAACATTCAGTACTTC
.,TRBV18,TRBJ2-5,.,CASSPRLATQETQYF,TGTGCCAGCTCACCACGGCTAGCGACTCAAGAGACCCAGTACTTC
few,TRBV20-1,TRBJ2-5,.,CSARRPDQTVQETQYF,TGCAGTGCTAGGAGACCGGACCAAACCGTCCAAGAGACCCAGTACTTC
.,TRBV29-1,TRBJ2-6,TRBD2,CSVELVGGNSGANVLTF,TGCAGCGTTGAATTGGTCGGGGGGAACTCTGGGGCCAACGTCCTGACTTTC
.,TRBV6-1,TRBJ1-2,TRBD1,CASSERQGPTGGYTF,TGTGCCAGCAGTGAGCGACAGGGGCCGACGGGCGGCTACACCTTC
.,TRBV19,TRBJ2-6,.,CASSQGVVSGANVLTF,TGTGCCAGTAGTCAAGGAGTAGTCTCTGGGGCCAACGTCCTGACTTTC
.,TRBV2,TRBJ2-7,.,CALKGSYEQYF,TGTGCCCTTAAGGGGTCCTACGAGCAGTACTTC
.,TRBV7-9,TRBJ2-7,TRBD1,CASSSPSGTGSEQYF,TGTGCCAGCAGCTCGCCCTCCGGGACAGGTTCCGAGCAGTACTTC
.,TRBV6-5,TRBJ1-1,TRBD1,CASRPGTGTEAFF,TGTGCCAGCAGGCCCGGGACAGGCACTGAAGCTTTCTTT
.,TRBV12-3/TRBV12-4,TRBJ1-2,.,CASSLRRGAHYGYTF,TGTGCCAGCAGTTTACGAAGAGGGGCCCACTATGGCTACACCTTC
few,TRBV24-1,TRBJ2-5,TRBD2,CATSETGLAGYQETQYF,TGTGCCACCAGTGAAACGGGACTAGCGGGGTACCAAGAGACCCAGTACTTC
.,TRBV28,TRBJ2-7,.,CASTRMDSYEQYF,TGTGCCAGCACCCGGATGGACTCCTACGAGCAGTACTTC
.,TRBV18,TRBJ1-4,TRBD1,CASSPNRDREVQLFF,TGTGCCAGCTCACCGAATCGGGACAGGGAGGTACAACTGTTTTTT
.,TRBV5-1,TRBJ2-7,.,CASSSGPQVQYF,TGCGCCAGCAGCTCCGGGCCCCAGGTCCAGTACTTC
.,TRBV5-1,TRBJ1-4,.,CASSRGAGVEKLFF,TGCGCCAGCAGCCGCGGGGCAGGGGTTGAAAAACTGTTTTTT